The 20 T cell receptor beta chains below come from one sample, sequenced in a study of technical replicates of blood from a handful of donors. Clones were read by immunoSEQ multiplex PCR, and TCRdb kept only the in-frame ones, dropping some. The table includes under 95,000 clones, 98% detected once. The sequenced material came from T cells isolated from PBMCs. The receptors derive from a human donor in good health.

The chain has TRBV7-6 and TRBJ2-7, with 10 positions matching TRBD1. Losses at the gene ends were 4 bases for V and 4 bases for J; bases not matched to a gene: 25. This CDR3 contains 21 residues. Germline lookup yields CDR1 SGHVS and CDR2 FNYEAQ. The CDR3 DNA reads as TGTGCCAGCAGCTCCAGTTGGGGAAGACAGGGGGCATTGAAAGGAGGTTACGAGCAGTACTTC. Residues: CASSSSWGRQGALKGGYEQYF.

The CDR3 DNA reads as TGTGCTAGTGGTTTGTACAGGGGGCTCTCACCCCTCCACTTT. It translates to CASGLYRGLSPLHF. The chain recombines TRBV12-5 with TRBJ1-6; 9 positions agree with TRBD1. Germline CDR1 and CDR2: LGHNT and FRNRAP. The CDR3 is 14 residues long. Losses at the gene ends were 2 bases for V and 10 bases for J; bases not matched to a gene: 3.

The rearrangement links TRBV2 to TRBJ2-2; the D gene is possibly TRBD2 (6 bases). The V end lost 5 bases, the J end lost 5 bases, and 12 bases lay between the germline ends. There are 14 residues in the CDR3. The germline gives CDR1 SNHLY, CDR2 FYNNEI. CDR3 residues: CASSKTSRTGELFF. Here the CDR3 DNA reads TGTGCCAGCAGTAAAACTAGCCGGACCGGGGAGCTGTTTTTT. The full variable domain, rest sourced from reference TRBV2 and TRBJ2-2, is EPEVTQTPSHQVTQMGQEVILRCVPISNHLYFYWYRQILGQKVEFLVSFYNNEISEKSEIFDDQFSVERPDGSNFTLKIRSTKLEDSAMYFCASSKTSRTGELFFGEGSRLTVL.

The V and J genes are TRBV7-9 and TRBJ2-7, with TRBD1 matching 10 bases. This CDR3 is 15 amino acids long. Losses at the gene ends were 2 bases for V and 3 bases for J; bases not matched to a gene: 4. Germline lookup yields CDR1 SEHNR and CDR2 FQNEAQ (reference sequence). Here the CDR3 DNA reads TGTGCCAGCAGCTTACCGGGACAGGGGATCTACGAGCAGTACTTC. As protein: CASSLPGQGIYEQYF.

This chain connects TRBV29-1 to TRBJ1-5; D remains unclear. Germline V gene sequence: CDR1 SQVTM, CDR2 ANQGSEA. V was trimmed by 4 bases and J by 1 base, leaving 8 bases between them. The CDR3 has 13 residues. For the CDR3, the DNA is TGCAGCGTTGGAGATCAGAGCAATCAGCCCCAGCATTTT. Encoded protein: CSVGDQSNQPQHF. The whole variable domain, filled in from reference TRBV29-1 and TRBJ1-5, reads SAVISQKPSRDICQRGTSLTIQCQVDSQVTMMFWYRQQPGQSLTLIATANQGSEATYESGFVIDKFPISRPNLTFSTLTVSNMSPEDSSIYLCSVGDQSNQPQHFGDGTRLSIL.

V gene TRBV11-1 combines with J gene TRBJ2-1; possibly TRBD1 for D (6 bases). Germline V CDR1 and CDR2: SGHAT, FQDESV (reference sequence). The CDR3 runs 13 residues. V lost 1 base and J 7 bases, leaving 8 bases between the germline ends. The CDR3 here is CASSLVRGNEQFF. The CDR3 DNA follows: TGTGCCAGCAGCTTAGTCAGGGGTAATGAGCAGTTCTTC.

The chain combines TRBV5-8 with TRBJ1-5; D is possibly TRBD1 (5 bases). This CDR3 comprises 17 residues. Germline V lookup: CDR1 SGHTS, CDR2 YDEGEE. Trimming pared 0 bases from V and 4 bases from J, leaving 17 bases between. CDR3 sequence reads: CASSLEQQAMGNQPQHF. In DNA, the CDR3 is TGTGCCAGCAGCTTGGAACAACAGGCAATGGGGAATCAGCCCCAGCATTTT.

The sample holds one count of this clone. The V and J genes are TRBV7-8 and TRBJ1-5; D call uncertain. Trimming took off 2 bases at V and 0 bases at J, with 17 bases between the two ends. The CDR3 extends over 18 amino acids. Germline loops: CDR1 SGHVS, CDR2 FQNEAQ. The CDR3 reads CASSLIPASQYSNQPQHF. In DNA, the CDR3 is TGTGCCAGCAGCTTAATCCCGGCCTCACAGTATAGCAATCAGCCCCAGCATTTT.

The V gene is TRBV19, the J gene TRBJ1-3; no definite D call. V was shortened by 6 bases and J by 0 bases, with 9 bases between the two germline ends. In germline, CDR1 is LNHDA, CDR2 SQIVND (reference sequence). The CDR3 covers 14 residues. In DNA, the CDR3 is TGTGCCAGTAGCTTGAGTAGCTCTGGAAACACCATATATTTT. Amino acid sequence: CASSLSSSGNTIYF. Combining the CDR3 with reference TRBV19 and TRBJ1-3 gives the whole variable domain DGGITQSPKYLFRKEGQNVTLSCEQNLNHDAMYWYRQDPGQGLRLIYYSQIVNDFQKGDIAEGYSVSREKKESFPLTVTSAQKNPTAFYLCASSLSSSGNTIYFGEGSWLTVV.

V and J are TRBV2 and TRBJ2-2; D not resolved. The CDR3 spans 16 residues. V lost 0 bases and J lost 3, with 11 bases in between. CDR1 SNHLY and CDR2 FYNNEI come from the germline V gene. In DNA, the CDR3 is TGTGCCAGCAGTGAAGCTAGAAATCGGGACACCGGGGAGCTGTTTTTT. It translates to CASSEARNRDTGELFF.

The V gene is TRBV19, the J gene TRBJ1-1; no definite D call. Trimming shortened V by 5 bases and J by 1 base, and 11 bases separated the two germline ends. CDR3 length: 14 residues. Germline CDR1 and CDR2: LNHDA and SQIVND (reference sequence). The CDR3 region is CASSPFLPNTEAFF. The CDR3 nucleotides are TGTGCCAGTAGTCCTTTTCTACCGAACACTGAAGCTTTCTTT.

The genes are TRBV10-3 and TRBJ1-1; 11 bases are a match to TRBD1. V lost 1 base and J lost 5; bases outside the gene matches: 9. This CDR3 region has 17 residues. Germline CDR1 and CDR2: ENHRY and SYGVKD. DNA of the CDR3: TGTGCCATCAGTGAGTTACCTTTGGGACAGGGGGAGACTGAAGCTTTCTTT. Translation gives CAISELPLGQGETEAFF.

This chain joins TRBV5-4 and TRBJ2-5; weak D call: TRBD2 (7 bases). Looked up from germline, CDR1 is SGHNT and CDR2 is YYREEE (reference sequence). The CDR3 has 16 residues. V was shortened by 2 bases and J by 7 bases, with 21 bases between the two germline ends. The CDR3 nucleotides are TGTGCCAGCAGCTTAAACCCTCGGTCTCGGGGGGCGACCCAGTACTTC. Translating it yields CASSLNPRSRGATQYF.

This clone was detected only once. The chain employs TRBV2 and TRBJ1-5, with a tentative D call TRBD1 (5 bases). There are 13 residues in the CDR3. Trimming stripped 6 bases from V and 7 bases from J, with 13 bases between. Germline V lookup: CDR1 SNHLY, CDR2 FYNNEI. Here the CDR3 DNA reads TGTGCCAGCAGGGAGGGGTTGGGCCAGCCCCAGCATTTT. As protein: CASREGLGQPQHF.

The CDR3 coding sequence is TGTGCCAGTAGTATTCGCCTTGCAGGGGCCATGAACACCGGGGAGCTGTTTTTT. Its protein product is CASSIRLAGAMNTGELFF. This rearrangement joins TRBV19 to TRBJ2-2; the D gene is possibly TRBD1 (6 bases). V was shortened by 3 bases and J by 1 base, with 18 bases between the two germline ends. The germline V gene encodes CDR1 LNHDA and CDR2 SQIVND (reference sequence). The CDR3 is made up of 18 amino acids.

The V call is TRBV4-1, the J call TRBJ2-3; 8 positions agree with TRBD2. Germline V gene data show CDR1 as MGHRA and CDR2 as YSYEKL. V lost 2 bases to trimming and J lost 1 base; unmatched junction nucleotides: 8. The CDR3 is 17 amino acids. The CDR3 DNA reads as TGCGCCAGCAGCCAAAGGGCGGGGGGCCTGGGCACAGATACGCAGTATTTT. It translates to CASSQRAGGLGTDTQYF.

The chain has TRBV7-2 and TRBJ2-7; 9 positions agree with TRBD2. Germline CDR1 and CDR2: SGHTA and FQGNSA. J lost 5 bases, V lost 4 bases, and 12 bases had no gene match. This CDR3 is 16 amino acids long. DNA of the CDR3: TGTGCCAGCAGCTGGGGGAGCGGGGGGAACGGAAACGAGCAGTACTTC. Its protein is CASSWGSGGNGNEQYF.

The chain links TRBV30 to TRBJ2-3; TRBD1 is a possible D gene (5 bases). V lost 0 bases, J lost 0 bases, and 10 bases lay in between. From germline, CDR1 is GTSNPN and CDR2 SVGIG (reference sequence). The CDR3 contains 15 residues. CDR3 coding DNA: TGTGCCTGGAGTGTACTGGGGCCTAGCACAGATACGCAGTATTTT. Amino acids: CAWSVLGPSTDTQYF.

The chain links TRBV5-4 to TRBJ2-1, with TRBD1 as a possible D gene (6 bases). Deletions cut 1 base from V and 6 bases from J, with 8 bases between. This CDR3 comprises 13 residues. Germline values: CDR1 SGHNT, CDR2 YYREEE (reference sequence). The CDR3 region has the DNA TGTGCCAGCAGCTTGAAACAGGGCAATGAGCAGTTCTTC. Translation gives CASSLKQGNEQFF. Looking up the rest from reference TRBV5-4 and TRBJ2-1 gives the full variable domain: ETGVTQSPTHLIKTRGQQVTLRCSSQSGHNTVSWYQQALGQGPQFIFQYYREEENGRGNFPPRFSGLQFPNYSSELNVNALELDDSALYLCASSLKQGNEQFFGPGTRLTVL.

Regarding this clone: This same CDR3 is encoded by further DNA sequences in the sample. The genes are TRBV19 and TRBJ2-7; 9 bases map to TRBD1. Germline lookup yields CDR1 LNHDA and CDR2 SQIVND (reference sequence). This CDR3 region has 14 residues. V lost 5 bases and J lost 2; bases outside the gene matches: 4. CDR3 in amino acids: CASSPGQGTYEQYF. The CDR3 nucleotides are TGTGCCAGTAGTCCGGGACAGGGCACCTACGAGCAGTACTTC.